The 11 T cell receptor beta chains presented below share a single source sample, sequenced in a study of cytomegalovirus exposure and HLA in healthy donors. Profiling relied on immunoSEQ multiplex PCR, and the TCRdb table lists in-frame clones only, not all of them. The data hold around 62,000 clones, with around 89% observed a single time. The sequencing input was PBMCs. These receptors were taken from a woman aged 18-29 years in good health and CMV-seronegative.

The rearrangement links TRBV11-1 to TRBJ1-1, with D perhaps matching TRBD1 (5 bases). Germline V gene data show CDR1 as SGHAT and CDR2 as FQDESV (reference sequence). V lost 7 bases, J lost 1 base, and 19 bases lay in between. This CDR3 has 16 residues. This CDR3 is CASIPRFAQGNTEAFF. Here the CDR3 DNA reads TGTGCCAGCATACCGAGGTTCGCCCAGGGGAACACTGAAGCTTTCTTT.

The chain has TRBV30 and TRBJ2-7; D gene unclear. Trimming shortened V by 2 bases and J by 2 bases, and 10 bases separated the two germline ends. CDR3 length equals 13 residues. Germline CDR1 GTSNPN, CDR2 SVGIG (reference sequence). CDR3 nucleotides: TGTGCCTGGAGTCCCCCAGCGACCTACGAGCAGTACTTC. The encoded protein is CAWSPPATYEQYF.

Only a few counts were recorded for this clone. This sequence joins TRBV15 and TRBJ1-2; D is possibly TRBD1 (6 bases). There are 14 residues in the CDR3. The germline V gene encodes CDR1 LNHNV and CDR2 YYDKDF (reference sequence). V was cut by 0 bases and J by 4 bases, with 9 bases left in between. CDR3 DNA: TGTGCCACCAGCAGAGATCGAGGGGGCTATGGCTACACCTTC. It translates to CATSRDRGGYGYTF.

The rearrangement joins TRBV7-9 to TRBJ1-5; D is undetermined. From germline, CDR1 is SEHNR and CDR2 FQNEAQ (reference sequence). The CDR3 extends over 12 amino acids. Trimming shortened V by 2 bases and J by 7 bases, and 6 bases separated the two germline ends. In DNA form, the CDR3 reads TGTGCCAGCAGCTTAAACGGGCAGCCCCAGCATTTT. It codes for CASSLNGQPQHF.

V usage is TRBV5-1 and J usage is TRBJ2-2; 11 nucleotides match TRBD2. With V trimmed by 0 bases and J by 4 bases, 8 bases remained unmatched. There are 18 residues in the CDR3. Germline-derived CDR1 and CDR2 are SGHRS and YFSETQ. The CDR3 sequence: CASSLVALAGGLTGELFF. CDR3 nucleotide sequence: TGCGCCAGCAGCTTGGTGGCCCTAGCGGGGGGCCTCACCGGGGAGCTGTTTTTT.

The chain uses TRBV5-3 and TRBJ1-2, with TRBD1 matching 12 bases. TRBV5-3 falls under the ORF class, with uncertain function. CDR3 length: 17 residues. The V gene end was trimmed by 0 bases and the J gene end by 1 base; junction bases not matched to a gene: 4. In DNA, the CDR3 is TGTGCCAGAAGCTTGGGGGACAGGGGGCCTTTTAACTATGGCTACACCTTC. It encodes CARSLGDRGPFNYGYTF.

The chain uses TRBV7-3 and TRBJ2-1; 8 positions agree with TRBD2. V dropped 1 base and J dropped 2; count of bases not matched to a gene: 4. Germline CDR1 SGHTA, CDR2 FQGTGA. The CDR3 consists of 16 residues. The CDR3 sequence: CASSLSGGRTYNEQFF. CDR3 bases: TGTGCCAGCAGCTTAAGTGGCGGGAGGACCTACAATGAGCAGTTCTTC. Together with reference TRBV7-3 and TRBJ2-1, the CDR3 gives the full variable domain: GAGVSQTPSNKVTEKGKYVELRCDPISGHTALYWYRQSLGQGPEFLIYFQGTGAADDSGLPNDRFFAVRPEGSVSTLKIQRTERGDSAVYLCASSLSGGRTYNEQFFGPGTRLTVL.

The sample holds a few counts of this clone. This chain joins TRBV5-1 and TRBJ1-4, with no clear D. CDR1 SGHRS and CDR2 YFSETQ come from the germline V gene. V was cut by 0 bases and J by 7 bases, with 7 bases left in between. The CDR3 has 13 amino acids. This CDR3 reads CASSLGTREKLFF. The CDR3 bases are TGCGCCAGCAGCTTGGGGACTCGTGAAAAACTGTTTTTT.

CDR3 sequence: CASALAGSRDTQYF. CDR3 bases: TGTGCCAGCGCTCTAGCGGGTTCCAGAGATACGCAGTATTTT. The chain uses TRBV28 and TRBJ2-3; 8 bases agree with TRBD2. The V gene end was trimmed by 8 bases and the J gene end by 5 bases; junction bases not matched to a gene: 9. Germline V gene lookup returns CDR1 MDHEN and CDR2 SYDVKM. The CDR3 consists of 14 residues.

The chain employs TRBV28 and TRBJ2-1; no reliable D call. The CDR3 extends over 12 amino acids. Germline V gene data show CDR1 as MDHEN and CDR2 as SYDVKM. The V and J ends lost 9 bases and 7 bases respectively, with 13 bases between them. CDR3 sequence (DNA): TGTGCCAGTCAAGTTCTTCGGAATGAGCAGTTCTTC. This translates into CASQVLRNEQFF.

The V call is TRBV30, the J call TRBJ1-6; 7 nucleotides align to TRBD1. The length of the CDR3 is 15 residues. Trimming took 0 bases from V and 10 from J; bases not matched to a gene: 9. CDR1 and CDR2 from the germline V gene are GTSNPN and SVGIG (reference sequence). The CDR3 DNA is TGTGCCTGGAGTGTAGTCGGCTCAGGGGGGTCACCCCTCCACTTT. Encoded protein: CAWSVVGSGGSPLHF.